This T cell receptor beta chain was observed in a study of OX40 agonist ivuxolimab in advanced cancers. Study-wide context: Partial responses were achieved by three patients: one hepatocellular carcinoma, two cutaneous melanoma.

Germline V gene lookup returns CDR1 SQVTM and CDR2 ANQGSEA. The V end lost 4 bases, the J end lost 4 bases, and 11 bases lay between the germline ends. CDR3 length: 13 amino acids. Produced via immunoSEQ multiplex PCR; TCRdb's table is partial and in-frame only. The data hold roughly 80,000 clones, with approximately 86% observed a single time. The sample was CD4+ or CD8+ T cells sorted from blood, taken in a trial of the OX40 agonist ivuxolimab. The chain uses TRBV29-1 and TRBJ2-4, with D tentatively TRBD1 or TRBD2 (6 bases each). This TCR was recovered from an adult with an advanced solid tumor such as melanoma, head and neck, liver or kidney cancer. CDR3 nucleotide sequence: TGCAGCGTTGTCGGGGGCCCAAAAAACATTCAGTACTTC. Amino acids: CSVVGGPKNIQYF. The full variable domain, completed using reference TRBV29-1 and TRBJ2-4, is SAVISQKPSRDICQRGTSLTIQCQVDSQVTMMFWYRQQPGQSLTLIATANQGSEATYESGFVIDKFPISRPNLTFSTLTVSNMSPEDSSIYLCSVVGGPKNIQYFGAGTRLSVL.